This T cell receptor beta chain was observed in a study of blood T cell repertoires in COVID-19. In the study overall: Acute and convalescent COVID-19 samples came from the United States, Italy and Spain. Sample material is recorded as cDNA or gDNA derived from T cells, B-cell-depleted T cells, or PBMCs.

V was shortened by 5 bases and J by 4 bases, with 15 bases between the two germline ends. The germline CDR1 and CDR2 sequences are SGHNT and YYREEE (reference sequence). The CDR3 length is 15 residues. Per the authors' pipeline: Scientists estimated how many nucleated cells there were by amplifying reference gene primers. The method was immunoSEQ multiplex PCR; TCRdb's version includes in-frame clones alone and lacks a portion of them. V, J and clone size were drawn from that table, and D and trimming were deduced from the DNA. The sample has around 23,000 clones; roughly 87% are singletons. Sample: peripheral blood. The chain combines TRBV5-4 with TRBJ1-4, with D possibly being TRBD1 (6 bases). The receptor comes from a human donor in a cohort sampled during active COVID-19. The CDR3 DNA is TGTGCCAGCAGTCTCACAGGGACCTATAATGAAAAACTGTTTTTT. It is translated as CASSLTGTYNEKLFF.